This TCR beta chain was identified in a study of T cell responses to AZD1222 COVID-19 vaccine. Study findings and constraints: Females outnumbered males among donors, who were mostly white British; clonal diversity was possibly underestimated. Increases in Spike-specific TCR breadth and depth were seen after two AZD1222 doses. Spike was spanned by vaccine-associated CD4 TCRs, which were dominant at 160-218 and 743-854.

In regard to this clone: Its antigen is not identified.

The assay was immunoSEQ multiplex PCR, and TCRdb's table has in-frame clones only and misses some. The profile shows 250,000 to 300,000 clones, almost 95% of them singletons. Researchers grouped second doses given at about 4 or about 12 weeks into one pool. This CDR3 contains 15 residues. Looked up from germline, CDR1 is SGHKS and CDR2 is YYEKEE (reference sequence). Deletions cut 3 bases from V and 0 bases from J, with 9 bases between. The clonotype was recovered from an adult who received the AZD1222 COVID-19 vaccine. The sequences come from peripheral blood, collected 28 days after the second AZD1222 dose. The rearrangement uses TRBV5-5 and TRBJ2-2; TRBD1 might be the D (5 bases). The CDR3 DNA is TGTGCCAGCAGCTCGGCAGGGACGAACACCGGGGAGCTGTTTTTT. Translated: CASSSAGTNTGELFF.